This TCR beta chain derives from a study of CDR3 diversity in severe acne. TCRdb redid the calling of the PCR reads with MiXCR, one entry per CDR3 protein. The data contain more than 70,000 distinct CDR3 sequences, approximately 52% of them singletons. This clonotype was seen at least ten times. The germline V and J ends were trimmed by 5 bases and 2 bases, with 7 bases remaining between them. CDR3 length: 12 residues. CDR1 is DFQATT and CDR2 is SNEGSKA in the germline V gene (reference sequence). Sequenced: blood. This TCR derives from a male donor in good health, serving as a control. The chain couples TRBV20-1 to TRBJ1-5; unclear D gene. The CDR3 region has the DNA TGCAGTGCTGCAGGTCGCAATCAGCCCCAGCATTTT. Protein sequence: CSAAGRNQPQHF.